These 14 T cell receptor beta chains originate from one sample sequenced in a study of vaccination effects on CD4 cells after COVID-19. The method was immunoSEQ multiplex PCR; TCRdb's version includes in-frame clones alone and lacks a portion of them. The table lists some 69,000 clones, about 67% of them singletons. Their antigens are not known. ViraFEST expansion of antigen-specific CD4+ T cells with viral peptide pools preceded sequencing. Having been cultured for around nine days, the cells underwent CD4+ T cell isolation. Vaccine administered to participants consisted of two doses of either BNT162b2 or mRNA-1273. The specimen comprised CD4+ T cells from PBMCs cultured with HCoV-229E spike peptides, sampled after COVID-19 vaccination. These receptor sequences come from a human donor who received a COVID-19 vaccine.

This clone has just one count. CDR3 loop: CASSVGEQARFWDYGYTF. The DNA for the CDR3 is TGTGCCAGCAGCGTCGGAGAGCAGGCCCGCTTTTGGGACTATGGCTACACCTTC. This chain connects TRBV9 to TRBJ1-2; D gene unclear. CDR3 size: 18 residues. Germline values: CDR1 SGDLS, CDR2 YYNGEE. V dropped 2 bases and J dropped 3 bases, with 23 bases sitting between them.

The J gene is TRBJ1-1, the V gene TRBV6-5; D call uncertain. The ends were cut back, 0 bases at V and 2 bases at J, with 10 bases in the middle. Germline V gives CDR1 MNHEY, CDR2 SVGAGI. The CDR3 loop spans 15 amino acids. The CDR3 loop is CASSYSFGPNTEAFF. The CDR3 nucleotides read TGTGCCAGCAGTTACTCGTTCGGGCCTAACACTGAAGCTTTCTTT.

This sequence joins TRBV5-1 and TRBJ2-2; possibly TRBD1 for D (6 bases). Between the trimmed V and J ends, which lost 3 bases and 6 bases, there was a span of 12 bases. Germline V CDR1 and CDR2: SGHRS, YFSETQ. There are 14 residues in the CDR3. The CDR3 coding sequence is TGCGCCAGCAGCTACCAAACAGGGTCCGGGGAGCTGTTTTTT. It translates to CASSYQTGSGELFF.

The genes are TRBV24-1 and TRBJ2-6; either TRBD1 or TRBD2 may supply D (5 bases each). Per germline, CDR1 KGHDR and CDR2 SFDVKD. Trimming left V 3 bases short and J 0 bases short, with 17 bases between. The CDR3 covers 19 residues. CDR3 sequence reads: CATSDPVGQGVSGANVLTF. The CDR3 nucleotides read TGTGCCACCAGTGATCCGGTGGGGCAGGGAGTCTCTGGGGCCAACGTCCTGACTTTC.

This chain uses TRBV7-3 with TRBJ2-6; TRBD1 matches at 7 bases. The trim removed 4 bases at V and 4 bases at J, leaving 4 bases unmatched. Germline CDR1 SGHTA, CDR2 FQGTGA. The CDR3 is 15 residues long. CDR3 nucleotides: TGTGCCAGCAGCTCAACAGGGGCCGGGGCCAACGTCCTGACTTTC. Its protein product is CASSSTGAGANVLTF.

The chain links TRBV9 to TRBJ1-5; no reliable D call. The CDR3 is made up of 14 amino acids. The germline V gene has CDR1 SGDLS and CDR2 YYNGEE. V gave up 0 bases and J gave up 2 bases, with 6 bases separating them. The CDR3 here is CASSVDARNQPQHF. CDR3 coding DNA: TGTGCCAGCAGCGTAGACGCGCGCAATCAGCCCCAGCATTTT.

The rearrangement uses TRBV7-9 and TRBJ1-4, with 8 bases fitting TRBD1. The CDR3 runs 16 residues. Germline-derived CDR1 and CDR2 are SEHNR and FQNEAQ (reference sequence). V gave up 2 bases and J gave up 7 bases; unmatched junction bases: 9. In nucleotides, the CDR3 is TGTGCCAGCAGCTTACAGGGGGCGCGATTGACTGAAAAACTGTTTTTT. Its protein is CASSLQGARLTEKLFF. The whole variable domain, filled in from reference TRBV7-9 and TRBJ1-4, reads DTGVSQNPRHKITKRGQNVTFRCDPISEHNRLYWYRQTLGQGPEFLTYFQNEAQLEKSRLLSDRFSAERPKGSFSTLEIQRTEQGDSAMYLCASSLQGARLTEKLFFGSGTQLSVL.

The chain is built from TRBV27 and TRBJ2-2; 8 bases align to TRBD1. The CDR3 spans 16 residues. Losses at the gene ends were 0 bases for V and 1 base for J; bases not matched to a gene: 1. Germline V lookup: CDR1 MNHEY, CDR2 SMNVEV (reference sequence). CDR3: CASSLSGTGNTGELFF. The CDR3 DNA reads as TGTGCCAGCAGTTTATCCGGGACAGGGAACACCGGGGAGCTGTTTTTT.

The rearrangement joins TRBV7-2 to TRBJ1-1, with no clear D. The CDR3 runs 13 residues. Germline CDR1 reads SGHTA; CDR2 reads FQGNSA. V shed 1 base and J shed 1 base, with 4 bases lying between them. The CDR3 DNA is TGTGCCAGCAGCTTAGAGGGGAACACTGAAGCTTTCTTT. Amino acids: CASSLEGNTEAFF.

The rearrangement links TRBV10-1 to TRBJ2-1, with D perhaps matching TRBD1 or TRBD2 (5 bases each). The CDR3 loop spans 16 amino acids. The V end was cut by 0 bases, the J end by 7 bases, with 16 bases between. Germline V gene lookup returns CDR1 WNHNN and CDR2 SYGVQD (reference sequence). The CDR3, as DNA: TGCGCCAGCAGTGAGTCGGCAACCGGGACGGGGAATGAGCAGTTCTTC. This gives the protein CASSESATGTGNEQFF.

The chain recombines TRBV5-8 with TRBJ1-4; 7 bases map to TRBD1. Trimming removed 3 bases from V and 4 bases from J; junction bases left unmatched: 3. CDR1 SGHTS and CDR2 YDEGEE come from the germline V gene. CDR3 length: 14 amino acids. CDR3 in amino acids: CASSSGQINEKLFF. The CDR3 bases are TGTGCCAGCAGCTCGGGACAGATTAATGAAAAACTGTTTTTT.

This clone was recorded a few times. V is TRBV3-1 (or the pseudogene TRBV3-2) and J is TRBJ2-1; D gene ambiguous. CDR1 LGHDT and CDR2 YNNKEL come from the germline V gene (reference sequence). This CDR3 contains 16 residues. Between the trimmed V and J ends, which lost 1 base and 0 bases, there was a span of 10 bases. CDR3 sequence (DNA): TGTGCCAGCAGCCAAGCCCGTGCGGCCTCCTACAATGAGCAGTTCTTC. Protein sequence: CASSQARAASYNEQFF.

The DNA for the CDR3 is TGTGCCAGCACCAAACTAGACACAGATACGCAGTATTTT. It specifies CASTKLDTDTQYF. The rearrangement joins TRBV2 to TRBJ2-3; possible D gene TRBD2, 5 bases. V lost 7 bases, J lost 2 bases, and 10 bases lay in between. Germline assignment: CDR1 SNHLY and CDR2 FYNNEI. The CDR3 sequence is 13 residues long.

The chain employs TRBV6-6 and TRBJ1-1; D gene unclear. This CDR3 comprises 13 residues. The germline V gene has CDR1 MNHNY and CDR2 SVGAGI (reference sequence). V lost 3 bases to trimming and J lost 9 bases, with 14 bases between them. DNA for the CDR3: TGTGCCAGCAGTTATGAAACGCGGCCCAAAGCTTTCTTT. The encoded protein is CASSYETRPKAFF.